The 23 T cell receptor beta chains below all came from one sample that was sequenced in a study of human T cells and chemical hapten exposure. TCRdb analysed the RACE reads with MiXCR anew, one entry per CDR3 protein. The table records fewer than 50,000 distinct CDR3 sequences, about 7.6% of them present only once. The time point denotes: pre-sensitization, week 0. Treatment described: therapeutic diphenylcyclopropenone sensitization with weekly scalp DPC. This specimen consisted of whole blood, obtained in connection with sensitization to the hapten diphenylcyclopropenone (DPC). The receptors were gathered from a woman aged 45-65 years with alopecia areata. Some clones in this sample may be carry-over from other donors' samples.

The rearrangement uses TRBV5-1 and TRBJ2-2; perhaps TRBD1 as D (6 bases). CDR1 SGHRS and CDR2 YFSETQ come from the germline V gene. Trimming removed 1 base from V and 0 bases from J, with 7 bases in between. The CDR3 length is 15 residues. CDR3 loop: CASSLRQANTGELFF. The CDR3 bases are TGCGCCAGCAGCTTGAGACAGGCGAACACCGGGGAGCTGTTTTTT.

This clonotype turned up a few times. The chain uses TRBV7-2 and TRBJ2-1; no firm D call. Trimming left V 4 bases short and J 0 bases short, with 10 bases between. The germline V gene has CDR1 SGHTA and CDR2 FQGNSA. This CDR3 spans 15 amino acids. This chain's CDR3 is CASSSDLSSYNEQFF. The CDR3 bases are TGTGCCAGCAGCTCTGACCTCAGCTCCTACAATGAGCAGTTCTTC.

The V gene is TRBV29-1, the J gene TRBJ2-5, with TRBD1 identical over 7 bases. The CDR3 loop spans 13 amino acids. The junction had 5 bases not matched to a gene; V was cut back by 3 bases and J by 4 bases. Germline V gives CDR1 SQVTM, CDR2 ANQGSEA. CDR3: CSVDYRGTETQYF. The CDR3 nucleotides are TGCAGCGTTGACTACAGGGGTACAGAGACCCAGTACTTC.

This clonotype came up many times. This chain uses TRBV4-1 with TRBJ1-5, with 8 bases identical to TRBD1. With V trimmed by 2 bases and J by 5 bases, 11 bases remained unmatched. The CDR3 length is 17 residues. From germline, CDR1 is MGHRA and CDR2 YSYEKL. CDR3 loop: CASSQSGTGASYQPQHF. In nucleotides, the CDR3 is TGCGCCAGCAGCCAATCCGGGACAGGAGCCTCTTATCAGCCCCAGCATTTT.

This clonotype was observed at least ten times. The chain is built from TRBV3-1 and TRBJ2-7; tentatively, D is TRBD1 or TRBD2 (5 bases each). Germline V gene sequence: CDR1 LGHDT, CDR2 YNNKEL (reference sequence). Trimming took off 1 base at V and 3 bases at J, with 7 bases between the two ends. This CDR3 is 13 amino acids long. Here the CDR3 DNA reads TGTGCCAGCAGCCAAGGGGACCACTACGAGCAGTACTTC. Its protein product is CASSQGDHYEQYF.

This clonotype occurred many times. CDR3 in DNA: TGCACCGCACCTAGCGGGAGAGGAGATACGCAGTATTTT. Encoded protein: CTAPSGRGDTQYF. The chain carries TRBV20-1 and TRBJ2-3; the match to TRBD2 covers 10 bases. This CDR3 is built from 13 residues. The V gene's germline CDR1 is DFQATT and CDR2 SNEGSKA (reference sequence).

This clonotype came up many times. The chain uses TRBV29-1 and TRBJ1-5, with TRBD1 matching 9 bases. The CDR3 runs 12 residues. The germline gives CDR1 SQVTM, CDR2 ANQGSEA. V dropped 6 bases and J dropped 4; count of bases not matched to a gene: 1. This chain's CDR3 is CSVGTGNQPQHF. CDR3 DNA: TGCAGCGTAGGGACAGGGAATCAGCCCCAGCATTTT.

The J gene is TRBJ2-5, the V gene TRBV7-2; D is uncertain. The V gene's germline CDR1 is SGHTA and CDR2 FQGNSA. The CDR3 is 12 residues long. V was pared by 5 bases and J by 5 bases, with 9 bases between. The CDR3 loop reads CASSIQGETQYF. The CDR3 region has the DNA TGTGCCAGCAGCATCCAAGGGGAGACCCAGTACTTC.

J is TRBJ1-2 and V is TRBV6-2 or TRBV6-3, with D tentatively TRBD1 (6 bases). Germline loops: CDR1 MNHEY, CDR2 SVGEGT. V was clipped by 8 bases and J by 8 bases, with 18 bases between them. The CDR3 contains 13 residues. The CDR3 DNA reads as TGTGCCAGCGTGGACGGGGGGCCCGGCGGCTACACCTTC. This sequence encodes CASVDGGPGGYTF.

In this sample, this clonotype turned up a few times. The chain couples TRBV29-1 to TRBJ1-2; the D is unclear. The CDR3 is 10 amino acids. The germline CDR1 and CDR2 sequences are SQVTM and ANQGSEA. Trimming shortened V by 5 bases and J by 6 bases, and 7 bases separated the two germline ends. The CDR3 spells CSVQSDGYTF. In DNA form, the CDR3 reads TGCAGCGTTCAGAGTGATGGCTACACCTTC. Full variable domain (missing parts from reference TRBV29-1 and TRBJ1-2): SAVISQKPSRDICQRGTSLTIQCQVDSQVTMMFWYRQQPGQSLTLIATANQGSEATYESGFVIDKFPISRPNLTFSTLTVSNMSPEDSSIYLCSVQSDGYTFGSGTRLTVV.

A few counts support this clonotype. V usage is TRBV29-1 and J usage is TRBJ2-1, with TRBD2 matching over 9 bases. This CDR3 has 12 residues. Losses at the gene ends were 8 bases for V and 5 bases for J; bases not matched to a gene: 4. Germline V gene lookup returns CDR1 SQVTM and CDR2 ANQGSEA. This CDR3 reads CSTLAGDNEQFF. CDR3 in DNA: TGCAGCACACTAGCGGGTGACAATGAGCAGTTCTTC.

This clonotype was observed many times. V gene TRBV6-2 or TRBV6-3 combines with J gene TRBJ2-2, with 7 bases lining up with TRBD1. There are 14 residues in the CDR3. Germline-derived CDR1 and CDR2 are MNHEY and SVGEGT. Trimming at V came to 7 bases and at J to 1 base, leaving 3 bases not matched to a gene. The CDR3 DNA reads as TGTGCCAGCACCCGGACAGGGAACACCGGGGAGCTGTTTTTT. It encodes CASTRTGNTGELFF.

The chain carries TRBV7-2 and TRBJ1-5, with D possibly TRBD1 on 5 matching bases. This CDR3 is built from 16 residues. Germline CDR1 and CDR2: SGHTA and FQGNSA. Trimming took off 0 bases at V and 4 bases at J, with 13 bases between the two ends. Here the CDR3 reads CASSLALGRENQPQHF. CDR3 bases: TGTGCCAGCAGCTTAGCGCTGGGACGGGAGAATCAGCCCCAGCATTTT.

This clonotype was observed at least ten times. This chain joins TRBV20-1 and TRBJ1-5; a possible D gene is TRBD1 (5 bases). Germline CDR1 and CDR2: DFQATT and SNEGSKA (reference sequence). The CDR3 runs to 12 residues. The CDR3 sequence is CSEEEGVQPQHF. CDR3 DNA sequence: TGCAGCGAGGAGGAAGGGGTGCAGCCCCAGCATTTT.

The rearrangement links TRBV7-2 to TRBJ2-5; TRBD1 matches 7 bases. V gave up 4 bases and J gave up 2 bases; unmatched junction bases: 4. CDR1 is SGHTA, CDR2 FQGNSA, per germline. This CDR3 contains 14 residues. The CDR3: CASSSRTGQETQYF. CDR3 in DNA: TGTGCCAGCAGCTCCCGGACAGGTCAAGAGACCCAGTACTTC. Full variable domain (rest looked up from reference TRBV7-2 and TRBJ2-5): GAGVSQSPSNKVTEKGKDVELRCDPISGHTALYWYRQSLGQGLEFLIYFQGNSAPDKSGLPSDRFSAERTGGSVSTLTIQRTQQEDSAVYLCASSSRTGQETQYFGPGTRLLVL.

The rearrangement joins TRBV4-2 to TRBJ2-7; D not certain. Trimming took 1 base from V and 0 from J, leaving 10 bases between them. Germline CDR1 reads LGHNA; CDR2 reads YNFKEQ. The length of the CDR3 is 15 residues. CDR3 coding DNA: TGTGCCAGCAGCCAAGGGGCAGGATCCTCCTACGAGCAGTACTTC. Encoded protein: CASSQGAGSSYEQYF.

This clonotype was found many times. This sequence joins TRBV5-4 and TRBJ2-3, with TRBD2 matching 14 bases. The ends lost 3 bases at V and 3 bases at J; junction bases unmatched: 3. The CDR3 spans 16 residues. Germline loops: CDR1 SGHNT, CDR2 YYREEE (reference sequence). For the CDR3, the DNA is TGTGCCAGCAGCTGGGGGACTAGCGGGAGTACAGATACGCAGTATTTT. Its translation: CASSWGTSGSTDTQYF.

This clonotype was observed many times. CDR3 nucleotide sequence: TGTGCCAGCAGCTTGGTGCGTTCTTCGAATGAGCAGTTCTTC. This translates into CASSLVRSSNEQFF. V gene TRBV5-4 combines with J gene TRBJ2-1; D ambiguous. The V end lost 0 bases, the J end lost 7 bases, and 11 bases lay between the germline ends. The CDR3 totals 14 residues. Germline V lookup: CDR1 SGHNT, CDR2 YYREEE (reference sequence).

This clonotype was seen ten or more times. The V and J genes are TRBV18 and TRBJ2-1; the D is unclear. The V and J ends lost 6 bases and 4 bases respectively, with 22 bases between them. This CDR3 contains 17 residues. The germline V gene encodes CDR1 KGHSH and CDR2 LQKENI. The CDR3 DNA reads TGTGCCAGCTCCCGCTTCGCGTTGGGAAGGTTGTACAATGAGCAGTTCTTC. Translation gives CASSRFALGRLYNEQFF.

This clonotype was found a few times. The chain has TRBV2 and TRBJ2-3, with 10 positions matching TRBD1. The junction had 3 bases not matched to a gene; V was cut back by 9 bases and J by 3 bases. The germline gives CDR1 SNHLY, CDR2 FYNNEI. This CDR3 contains 13 residues. The CDR3 reads CARTGGETDTQYF. The CDR3 DNA is TGTGCCAGGACAGGGGGCGAGACAGATACGCAGTATTTT. The full variable domain, its missing parts supplied by reference TRBV2 and TRBJ2-3, is EPEVTQTPSHQVTQMGQEVILRCVPISNHLYFYWYRQILGQKVEFLVSFYNNEISEKSEIFDDQFSVERPDGSNFTLKIRSTKLEDSAMYFCARTGGETDTQYFGPGTRLTVL.

This clonotype was picked up a small number of times. The V gene is TRBV14, the J gene TRBJ2-1; D gene unclear. This CDR3 is 13 amino acids long. With 1 base removed from V and 12 bases from J, the gap between germline ends came to 13 bases. Germline CDR1 reads SGHDN; CDR2 reads FVKESK. The CDR3 is CASSQVLKGWQFF. Written as DNA, the CDR3 is TGTGCCAGCAGCCAAGTCTTAAAGGGATGGCAGTTCTTC.

This clonotype has more than one count but fewer than ten. The chain joins TRBV5-4 to TRBJ2-3; D unclear. This CDR3 has 15 residues. CDR1 is SGHNT and CDR2 is YYREEE in the germline V gene (reference sequence). The V end lost 0 bases, the J end lost 2 bases, and 10 bases lay between the germline ends. CDR3 DNA sequence: TGTGCCAGCAGCTTGGGACGAGTATTCACAGATACGCAGTATTTT. It yields the protein CASSLGRVFTDTQYF.

The genes are TRBV28 and TRBJ1-5; D not resolved. V dropped 3 bases and J dropped 8 bases, with 11 bases sitting between them. CDR1 MDHEN and CDR2 SYDVKM come from the germline V gene. CDR3 length: 13 amino acids. This chain's CDR3 is CASSFGSQEPQHF. In DNA, the CDR3 is TGTGCCAGCAGTTTTGGGAGTCAGGAGCCCCAGCATTTT.